A selection of T cell receptor beta chains follows, all from one sample in a study of T cells in Graves' hyperthyroidism and ophthalmopathy. MiXCR, run by TCRdb on the multiplex PCR reads, gives a single entry per CDR3 protein. The table has hundreds of thousands of distinct CDR3 sequences, approximately 25% seen once. The material sequenced was blood. These receptors were obtained from a woman between 25 and 40 years old with Graves' ophthalmopathy. CDR3s include the opening cysteine and the closing phenylalanine or tryptophan. The D gene is left open where the match is weak. Some rows have no size entry. The others give once, few or many, or a class for an expanded clone.

clone_size: -
v_call: TRBV11-2
d_call: -
j_call: TRBJ1-1
cdr3_aa: CASSLGGTEACF
cdr3_nt: TGTGCCAGCAGCTTAGGGGGGACTGAAGCTTGCTTT

clone_size: many
v_call: TRBV10-3
d_call: TRBD2
j_call: TRBJ2-5
cdr3_aa: CAISDGGGTRETQYF
cdr3_nt: TGTGCCATCAGTGACGGCGGGGGGACTCGTGAGACCCAGTACTTC

clone_size: many
v_call: TRBV7-3
d_call: TRBD2
j_call: TRBJ2-5
cdr3_aa: CASSLGAGGYQETQYF
cdr3_nt: TGTGCCAGCAGCTTAGGAGCGGGGGGGTACCAAGAGACCCAGTACTTC

clone_size: -
v_call: TRBV20-1
d_call: TRBD2
j_call: TRBJ2-5
cdr3_aa: CSARDWEGTTQYF
cdr3_nt: TGCAGTGCTAGAGATTGGGAGGGAACTACTCAGTACTTC

clone_size: many
v_call: TRBV20-1
d_call: -
j_call: TRBJ2-7
cdr3_aa: CSAGNSNLGLYEQYF
cdr3_nt: TGCAGTGCTGGAAACTCCAACCTAGGACTCTACGAGCAGTACTTC

clone_size: -
v_call: TRBV4-1
d_call: -
j_call: TRBJ1-2
cdr3_aa: CASSQGGGLGYGYTF
cdr3_nt: TGCGCCAGCAGCCAAGGTGGGGGATTGGGGTATGGTTACACCTTC

clone_size: once
v_call: TRBV7-9
d_call: TRBD1
j_call: TRBJ1-2
cdr3_aa: CASSPPGQGGKGYTF
cdr3_nt: TGTGCCAGCAGCCCTCCCGGACAGGGTGGAAAGGGCTACACCTTC

clone_size: many
v_call: TRBV6-5
d_call: -
j_call: TRBJ1-2
cdr3_aa: CASSSGQTYGYTF
cdr3_nt: TGTGCCAGCAGTTCCGGACAGACCTATGGCTACACCTTC

clone_size: -
v_call: TRBV5-1
d_call: -
j_call: TRBJ2-6
cdr3_aa: CASSLDFSTGANVLTF
cdr3_nt: TGCGCCAGCAGCTTGGATTTTTCAACTGGGGCCAACGTCCTGACTTTC

clone_size: many
v_call: TRBV7-2
d_call: -
j_call: TRBJ2-3
cdr3_aa: CASSLSVTDTQYF
cdr3_nt: TGTGCCAGCAGTTTGAGTGTGACAGATACGCAGTATTTT

clone_size: -
v_call: TRBV4-1
d_call: -
j_call: TRBJ1-2
cdr3_aa: CASSPYSGPGSWNGYTF
cdr3_nt: TGCGCCAGCAGCCCCTACTCCGGGCCAGGCTCATGGAATGGCTACACCTTC

clone_size: many
v_call: TRBV6-2/TRBV6-3
d_call: TRBD1
j_call: TRBJ1-5
cdr3_aa: CASRGGQGEFQPQHF
cdr3_nt: TGTGCCAGCAGGGGTGGACAGGGTGAATTTCAGCCCCAGCATTTT